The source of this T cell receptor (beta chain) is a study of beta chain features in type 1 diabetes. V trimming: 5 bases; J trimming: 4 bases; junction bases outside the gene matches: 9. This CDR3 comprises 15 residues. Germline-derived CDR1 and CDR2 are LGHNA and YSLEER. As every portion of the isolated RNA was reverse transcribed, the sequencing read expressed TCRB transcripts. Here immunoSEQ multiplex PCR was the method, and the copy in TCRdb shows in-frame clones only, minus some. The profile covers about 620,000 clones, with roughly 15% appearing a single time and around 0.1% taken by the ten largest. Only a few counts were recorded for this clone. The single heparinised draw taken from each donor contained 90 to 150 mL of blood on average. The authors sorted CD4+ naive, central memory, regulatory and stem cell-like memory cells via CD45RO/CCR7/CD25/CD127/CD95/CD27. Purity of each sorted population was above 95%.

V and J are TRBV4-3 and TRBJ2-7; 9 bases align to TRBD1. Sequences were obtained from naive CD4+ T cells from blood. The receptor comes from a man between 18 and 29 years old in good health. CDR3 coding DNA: TGCGCCAGCAGCAAGTCCGGGACAGGGAGATACGAGCAGTACTTC. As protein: CASSKSGTGRYEQYF.